A selection of T cell receptor beta chains follows, all from one sample in a study of blood T cell repertoires in COVID-19. Here immunoSEQ multiplex PCR was the method, and the copy in TCRdb shows in-frame clones only, minus some. The sample lists 400,000 or so clones; about 92% were seen once. Material for sequencing was PBMCs or T cells enriched from blood (not recorded which). These receptors were taken from a man aged 18 to 30 who had recovered from COVID-19. The CDR3 runs from the conserved cysteine through the conserved F or W. D genes are given only for firm matches.

cdr3_aa cdr3_nt j_call v_call d_call
CASCTNGRGSPLHF TGTGCCAGCTGCACCAACGGGAGGGGTTCACCCCTCCACTTT TRBJ1-6 TRBV18 NA
CASNPAGGSNTGELFF TGTGCCAGTAATCCAGCGGGAGGATCGAACACCGGGGAGCTGTTTTTT TRBJ2-2 TRBV19 TRBD2
CASSGGLANEQYF TGTGCCAGCAGCGGAGGACTAGCGAACGAGCAGTACTTC TRBJ2-7 TRBV9 TRBD2
CARGRQGSNEQFF TGTGCCAGGGGAAGACAGGGGAGCAATGAGCAGTTCTTC TRBJ2-1 TRBV30 TRBD1
CASRRAVSYGYTF TGTGCCAGCAGGAGGGCAGTGTCATATGGCTACACCTTC TRBJ1-2 TRBV12-3/TRBV12-4 NA
CASSAGTGGEQFF TGTGCCAGCAGCGCCGGGACAGGGGGTGAGCAGTTCTTC TRBJ2-1 TRBV9 TRBD1
CASNPGTGHSPLHF TGTGCCAGCAACCCCGGGACAGGACATTCACCCCTCCACTTT TRBJ1-6 TRBV2 TRBD1
CAWTSGNYNEQFF TGTGCCTGGACTAGCGGGAACTACAATGAGCAGTTCTTC TRBJ2-1 TRBV30 TRBD2
CASSLTTNTGELFF TGTGCCAGCAGCTTGACAACGAACACCGGGGAGCTGTTTTTT TRBJ2-2 TRBV11-2 NA
CSVAPRNTEAFF TGCAGCGTTGCACCGCGTAACACTGAAGCTTTCTTT TRBJ1-1 TRBV29-1 NA
CASSQIAGVSYNEQFF TGCGCCAGCAGCCAAATAGCGGGGGTATCCTACAATGAGCAGTTCTTC TRBJ2-1 TRBV5-1 TRBD2
CASSGRDRGLETQYF TGTGCCAGCAGTGGTAGGGACAGGGGGCTTGAGACCCAGTACTTC TRBJ2-5 TRBV6-1 TRBD1
CASSSLASPHNEQFF TGTGCCAGCAGCTCCCTAGCGTCCCCCCACAATGAGCAGTTCTTC TRBJ2-1 TRBV5-6 NA
CASSHGSANTGELFF TGTGCCAGCAGCCACGGGTCGGCAAACACCGGGGAGCTGTTTTTT TRBJ2-2 TRBV5-6 NA
CASRDTAEWNQPQHF TGTGCCAGCAGAGATACAGCGGAATGGAATCAGCCCCAGCATTTT TRBJ1-5 TRBV6-6 NA
CAISSFLTSGGETQYF TGTGCCATCAGTAGTTTCCTAACTAGCGGGGGGGAGACCCAGTACTTC TRBJ2-5 TRBV10-3 TRBD2
CASRPDRGRNYGYTF TGCGCCAGCAGACCCGACAGGGGTCGGAACTATGGCTACACCTTC TRBJ1-2 TRBV4-1 TRBD1
CASSPGSGNNEQFF TGTGCCAGCAGCCCAGGGAGCGGGAACAATGAGCAGTTCTTC TRBJ2-1 TRBV7-3 TRBD2
CASSPGQGGKLFF TGTGCCAGCAGCCCCGGACAGGGAGGGAAACTGTTTTTT TRBJ1-4 TRBV14 TRBD1
CATSRDKAQVIAPQHF TGTGCCACCAGCAGAGATAAGGCACAGGTGATAGCGCCCCAGCATTTT TRBJ1-5 TRBV15 NA
CASSQLSGVNSPLHF TGTGCCAGCAGCCAATTGAGCGGGGTTAATTCACCCCTCCACTTT TRBJ1-6 TRBV3-1/TRBV3-2 NA
CASRQRGNEQFF TGTGCCAGCAGGCAGCGGGGCAATGAGCAGTTCTTC TRBJ2-1 TRBV6-5 TRBD2
CSVANREDYGYTF TGCAGCGTCGCGAACCGGGAGGACTATGGCTACACCTTC TRBJ1-2 TRBV29-1 NA
CASSHERGQGAFF TGTGCCAGCAGCCACGAGCGAGGACAGGGGGCTTTCTTT TRBJ1-1 TRBV3-1/TRBV3-2 TRBD1
CASSPLTGVHGYTF TGTGCCAGTAGTCCGCTCACAGGGGTCCATGGCTACACCTTC TRBJ1-2 TRBV19 TRBD1